This TCR beta chain was sequenced during a study of blood T cell repertoires in COVID-19. Original methodology: Estimated nucleated cell counts came from reference gene primer amplification. Data came from immunoSEQ multiplex PCR; TCRdb stores just in-frame clones and leaves some out. D and trimming were read from the DNA, whereas the V and J calls and clone size are those reported in that table. The repertoire has about 76,000 clones, around nine tenths of them found once; the top ten carry roughly 6.1%. The CDR3 runs 15 residues. Germline lookup yields CDR1 MGHRA and CDR2 YSYEKL. As to this clone: A junction end diverges from the germline sequence, so it may reflect a read error.

The TCR comes from a human donor in a cohort sampled during active COVID-19. The source material was peripheral blood. The chain recombines TRBV4-1 with TRBJ2-7, with TRBD1 matching 7 bases. The DNA of the CDR3 is TGCGCCAGCGGCCATGGAGAGACAGGGTCCTACGAGCAGTACTTC. Translated, it gives CASGHGETGSYEQYF.